Listed below are T cell receptor beta chains from one sample, sequenced in a study of cytotoxic CD8 clonotypes in ibrutinib-treated CLL. Libraries were prepared by immunoSEQ multiplex PCR; TCRdb keeps only in-frame clonotypes and omits some of them. This sample carries 250,000 to 350,000 clones, approximately 79% of them seen once, and the ten largest clones take about 5%. Sample: PBMCs, taken at disease progression, from a patient treated with ibrutinib. The receptors here all came from a human donor with chronic lymphocytic leukemia. The CDR3 runs from the conserved cysteine through the conserved F or W. The D gene is left open where the match is weak. Expanded clones are given a class, and other clones once, few, many or no size at all.

cdr3_aa,cdr3_nt,clone_size,v_call,j_call,d_call
CASSLALSSGSSGNTQYF,TGTGCCAGCAGCTTAGCGCTATCTAGCGGAAGTTCGGGTAATACGCAGTATTTT,NA,TRBV7-6,TRBJ2-3,TRBD2
CASRRQLGTEAFF,TGCGCCAGCAGAAGACAGCTGGGCACTGAAGCTTTCTTT,NA,TRBV5-1,TRBJ1-1,NA
CASSLRSGGPQYF,TGTGCCAGCAGCTTAAGGAGCGGGGGGCCCCAGTACTTC,NA,TRBV11-2,TRBJ2-5,TRBD2
CSAADYDEQFF,TGCAGTGCTGCGGACTACGATGAGCAGTTCTTC,NA,TRBV20-1,TRBJ2-1,NA
CASSLEPGGVWVDTEAFF,TGTGCCAGCAGCTTAGAACCTGGGGGGGTTTGGGTCGACACTGAAGCTTTCTTT,NA,TRBV7-8,TRBJ1-1,NA
CATSRGQGAREQYF,TGTGCCACCAGCAGGGGGCAGGGGGCTAGGGAGCAGTACTTC,once,TRBV15,TRBJ2-7,TRBD1
CASSHSRTGNTEAFF,TGTGCCAGCAGCCACTCTCGGACGGGGAACACTGAAGCTTTCTTT,NA,TRBV7-8,TRBJ1-1,NA
CSVDLGHYGYTF,TGCAGCGTTGATCTCGGACACTATGGCTACACCTTC,NA,TRBV29-1,TRBJ1-2,NA
CASSPRLAGGNYEQYF,TGTGCCAGCAGCCCCCGACTAGCGGGGGGAAACTACGAGCAGTACTTC,NA,TRBV9,TRBJ2-7,TRBD2
CASSLNRQNNGYTF,TGCGCCAGCAGCTTGAACCGACAGAACAATGGCTACACCTTC,NA,TRBV5-1,TRBJ1-2,NA
CSVEGTSGSYEQYF,TGCAGCGTTGAGGGGACTAGCGGCAGCTACGAGCAGTACTTC,NA,TRBV29-1,TRBJ2-7,TRBD2
CASSYSRVANEQFF,TGTGCCAGCAGTTACTCGAGGGTCGCCAATGAGCAGTTCTTC,NA,TRBV6-5,TRBJ2-1,NA
CASSDFRTATEAFF,TGTGCCAGCAGTGATTTCCGGACAGCCACTGAAGCTTTCTTT,NA,TRBV2,TRBJ1-1,NA
CASSLTGGPDEQFF,TGTGCCAGCAGCTTAACGGGGGGGCCGGATGAGCAGTTCTTC,NA,TRBV7-3,TRBJ2-1,NA
CASSEHRDYEQYF,TGTGCCAGCAGCGAACACAGGGACTACGAGCAGTACTTC,NA,TRBV5-5,TRBJ2-7,NA
CASSPDPGWTEAFF,TGTGCCAGCAGTCCGGACCCAGGGTGGACTGAAGCTTTCTTT,NA,TRBV27,TRBJ1-1,NA
CASSIGIANTEAFF,TGTGCCAGTAGTATAGGTATAGCGAACACTGAAGCTTTCTTT,NA,TRBV19,TRBJ1-1,NA
CASSLTGDQPQHF,TGTGCCAGCAGCTTAACAGGCGATCAGCCCCAGCATTTT,NA,TRBV7-3,TRBJ1-5,NA
CASSPRGIDEQFF,TGTGCCAGCAGCCCCAGAGGGATCGATGAGCAGTTCTTC,NA,TRBV11-3,TRBJ2-1,NA
CAISGTSGTSVYNEQFF,TGTGCCATCAGTGGAACCTCCGGGACTAGCGTCTACAATGAGCAGTTCTTC,NA,TRBV10-3,TRBJ2-1,TRBD2
CASSLGLAVSGELFF,TGTGCCAGCAGTTTAGGACTAGCGGTCTCCGGGGAGCTGTTTTTT,NA,TRBV27,TRBJ2-2,TRBD2
CASKEQDSFVGTQYF,TGTGCCAGCAAGGAGCAGGACTCTTTCGTGGGGACCCAGTACTTC,NA,TRBV6-1,TRBJ2-5,NA
CASSLGGGLGEKLFF,TGTGCCAGCAGCTTGGGAGGGGGATTAGGAGAAAAACTGTTTTTT,NA,TRBV5-5,TRBJ1-4,NA
CAISESLVGDFNYGYTF,TGTGCCATCAGTGAGTCGCTGGTAGGAGACTTTAACTATGGCTACACCTTC,NA,TRBV10-3,TRBJ1-2,NA
CASSFGFEQYF,TGCGCCAGCAGCTTTGGCTTTGAGCAGTACTTC,NA,TRBV5-1,TRBJ2-7,NA
CASSLDGRTYNEQFF,TGTGCCAGCAGCTTGGACGGGCGAACCTACAATGAGCAGTTCTTC,few,TRBV5-6,TRBJ2-1,NA
CASSPEGNTGELFF,TGCGCCAGCAGCCCCGAGGGGAACACCGGGGAGCTGTTTTTT,NA,TRBV5-1,TRBJ2-2,NA
CASSFPYNEQFF,TGTGCCAGCAGTTTCCCTTACAATGAGCAGTTCTTC,NA,TRBV28,TRBJ2-1,NA
CASSFERGNQETQYF,TGTGCCAGCAGCTTCGAGCGGGGAAACCAAGAGACCCAGTACTTC,NA,TRBV7-3,TRBJ2-5,TRBD2
CASSSDRGLYNQPQHF,TGTGCCAGCAGTTCCGACAGGGGATTATACAATCAGCCCCAGCATTTT,NA,TRBV2,TRBJ1-5,TRBD1
CASRPGQGNEKLFF,TGTGCCAGCAGGCCGGGACAGGGAAATGAAAAACTGTTTTTT,NA,TRBV6-5,TRBJ1-4,TRBD1
CASSQESTLLTGYGYTF,TGCGCCAGCAGCCAAGAATCAACCCTTCTGACAGGCTATGGCTACACCTTC,NA,TRBV4-1,TRBJ1-2,NA
CASTGGQTYGYTF,TGTGCCAGCACCGGGGGACAGACCTATGGCTACACCTTC,NA,TRBV7-9,TRBJ1-2,TRBD1
CASSFRGSNQPQHF,TGTGCCAGTAGTTTTAGGGGTAGCAATCAGCCCCAGCATTTT,few,TRBV19,TRBJ1-5,NA
CASSPPYRAKGIYGYTF,TGCGCCAGCAGCCCACCCTACAGGGCCAAGGGGATCTATGGCTACACCTTC,NA,TRBV4-1,TRBJ1-2,NA
CASSRQGGSSYNEQFF,TGTGCCAGCAGTCGACAGGGGGGAAGCTCCTACAATGAGCAGTTCTTC,NA,TRBV27,TRBJ2-1,TRBD1